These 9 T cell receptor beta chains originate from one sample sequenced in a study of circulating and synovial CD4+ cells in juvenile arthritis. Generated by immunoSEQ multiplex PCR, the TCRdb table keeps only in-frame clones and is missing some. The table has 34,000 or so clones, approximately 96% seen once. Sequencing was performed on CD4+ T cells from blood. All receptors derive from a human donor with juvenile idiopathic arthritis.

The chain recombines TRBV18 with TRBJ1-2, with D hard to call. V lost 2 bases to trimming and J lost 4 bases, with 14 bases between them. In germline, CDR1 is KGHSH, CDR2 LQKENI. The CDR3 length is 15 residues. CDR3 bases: TGTGCCAGCTCACCAATCGGGAATTTCGGCTATGGCTACACCTTC. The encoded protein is CASSPIGNFGYGYTF.

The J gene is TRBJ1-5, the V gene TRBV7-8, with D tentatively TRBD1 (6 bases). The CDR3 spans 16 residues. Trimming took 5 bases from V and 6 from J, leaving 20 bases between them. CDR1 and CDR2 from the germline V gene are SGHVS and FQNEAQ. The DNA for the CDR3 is TGTGCCAGCAGCCTAGGTACTGGGACATCGGGTCAGCCCCAGCATTTT. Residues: CASSLGTGTSGQPQHF.

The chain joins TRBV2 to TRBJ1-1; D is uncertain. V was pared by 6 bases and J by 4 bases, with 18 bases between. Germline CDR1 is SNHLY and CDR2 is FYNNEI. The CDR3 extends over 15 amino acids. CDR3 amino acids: CASSGLGFVITEAFF. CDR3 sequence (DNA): TGTGCCAGCAGCGGACTGGGTTTCGTGATCACTGAAGCTTTCTTT.

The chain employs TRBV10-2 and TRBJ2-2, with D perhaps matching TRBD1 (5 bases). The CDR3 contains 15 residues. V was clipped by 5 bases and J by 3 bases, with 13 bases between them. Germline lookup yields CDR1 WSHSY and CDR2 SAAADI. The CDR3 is CASSPPDKYTGELFF. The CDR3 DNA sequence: TGCGCCAGCAGTCCGCCGGACAAGTACACCGGGGAGCTGTTTTTT.

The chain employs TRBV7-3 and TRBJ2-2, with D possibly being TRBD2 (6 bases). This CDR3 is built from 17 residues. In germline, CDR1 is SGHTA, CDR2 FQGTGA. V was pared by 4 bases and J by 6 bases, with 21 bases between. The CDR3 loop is CASSSYSRATGAGELFF. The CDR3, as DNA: TGTGCCAGCAGCTCTTATTCCCGAGCAACGGGGGCCGGGGAGCTGTTTTTT.

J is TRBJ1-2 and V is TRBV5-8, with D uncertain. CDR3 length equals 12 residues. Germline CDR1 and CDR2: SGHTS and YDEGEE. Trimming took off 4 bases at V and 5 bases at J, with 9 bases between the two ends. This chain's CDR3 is CASSRTRYGYTF. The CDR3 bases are TGTGCCAGCAGCCGCACGCGGTATGGCTACACCTTC.

The CDR3 spells CASSLAASTDTQYF. CDR3 DNA sequence: TGCGCCAGCAGCTTAGCGGCGAGCACAGATACGCAGTATTTT. V is TRBV5-1 and J is TRBJ2-3; D may be TRBD2 (5 bases). The germline V and J ends were trimmed by 2 bases and 0 bases, with 7 bases remaining between them. Germline assignment: CDR1 SGHRS and CDR2 YFSETQ. The CDR3 contains 14 residues.

The CDR3 nucleotides read TGTGCCAGCAGCTCCCGTGGAGGGTATTACTATGGCTACACCTTC. It specifies CASSSRGGYYYGYTF. The chain couples TRBV11-2 to TRBJ1-2; the D is unclear. Germline loops: CDR1 SGHAT, CDR2 FQNNGV. V was cut by 4 bases and J by 3 bases, with 15 bases left in between. The CDR3 totals 15 residues. Full variable domain (missing parts from reference TRBV11-2 and TRBJ1-2): EAGVAQSPRYKIIEKRQSVAFWCNPISGHATLYWYQQILGQGPKLLIQFQNNGVVDDSQLPKDRFSAERLKGVDSTLKIQPAKLEDSAVYLCASSSRGGYYYGYTFGSGTRLTVV.

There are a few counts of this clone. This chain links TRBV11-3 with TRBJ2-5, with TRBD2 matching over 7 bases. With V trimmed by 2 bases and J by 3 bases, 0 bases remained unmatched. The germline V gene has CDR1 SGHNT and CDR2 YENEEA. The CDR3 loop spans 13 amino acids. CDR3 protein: CASSLRGEETQYF. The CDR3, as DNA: TGTGCCAGCAGCTTACGGGGGGAAGAGACCCAGTACTTC.